These 6 T cell receptor beta chains were sequenced from one sample in a study of early T cells in non-severe SARS-CoV-2 infection. From the 5' RACE reads, TCRdb called clonotypes with MiXCR, one entry per CDR3 protein. The sample gives 20,000 to 30,000 distinct CDR3 sequences, approximately 4% of which show up once; 6.2% is in the top ten. The sample comprised whole blood. These receptors were obtained from an adult who was a healthcare worker with PCR-confirmed SARS-CoV-2 infection or an uninfected control (not recorded which).

This clonotype occurred a few times. V usage is TRBV5-4 and J usage is TRBJ1-1; no reliable D call. This CDR3 region has 14 residues. Germline CDR1 SGHNT, CDR2 YYREEE (reference sequence). V shed 0 bases and J shed 2 bases, with 8 bases lying between them. The CDR3 region is CASSLEGVNTEAFF. In DNA, the CDR3 is TGTGCCAGCAGCTTGGAGGGAGTAAACACTGAAGCTTTCTTT.

This clonotype turned up a few times. This sequence joins TRBV11-2 and TRBJ1-2, with 7 bases identical to TRBD1. V trimming: 2 bases; J trimming: 4 bases; junction bases outside the gene matches: 7. The V gene's germline CDR1 is SGHAT and CDR2 FQNNGV. The CDR3 length is 15 residues. Written as DNA, the CDR3 is TGTGCCAGCAGCTTATCAATCCGGGACAGCTATGGCTACACCTTC. Translation gives CASSLSIRDSYGYTF.

As for this clonotype: A clone one base away is much larger, so this may be a read error. The gene calls are TRBV4-1 and TRBJ2-2; D uncertain. Trimming cost V 0 bases and J 10 bases, with 9 bases left between them. The CDR3 has 13 residues. From germline, CDR1 is MGHRA and CDR2 YSYEKL. The CDR3 loop is CASSQELRKELFF. The CDR3 DNA reads as TGCGCCAGCAGCCAAGAACTTAGGAAGGAGCTGTTTTTT.

With regard to this clonotype: An end of the junction does not agree with germline; a read error may underlie this. V usage is TRBV12-3 or TRBV12-4 and J usage is TRBJ2-3, with D possibly matching TRBD1 (6 bases). The CDR3 sequence is 15 residues long. The CDR3, as DNA: TGTGTCAGCAGCATTGGGACACTCCAAGGACATACGCAGTATTTT. It codes for CVSSIGTLQGHTQYF.

This clonotype was observed at least ten times. V gene TRBV23-1 combines with J gene TRBJ2-5; 8 positions match TRBD2. TRBV23-1 is an open reading frame whose function is uncertain. The ends lost 5 bases at V and 4 bases at J; junction bases unmatched: 12. The CDR3 length is 16 residues. CDR3 loop: CASSFHPTSERETQYF. In DNA, the CDR3 is TGCGCCAGCAGTTTTCATCCGACTAGCGAGAGAGAGACCCAGTACTTC.

This clonotype occurred many times. The rearrangement uses TRBV27 and TRBJ1-2; D may be TRBD1 (5 bases). The CDR3 length is 14 residues. CDR1 is MNHEY and CDR2 is SMNVEV in the germline V gene (reference sequence). Deletions cut 0 bases from V and 6 bases from J, with 11 bases between. The CDR3 is CASSLSQGIHGYTF. CDR3 nucleotide sequence: TGTGCCAGCAGTTTATCGCAGGGCATCCATGGCTACACCTTC.